The 27 T cell receptor beta chains below come from one sample, sequenced in a study of blood T cell repertoires in COVID-19. The data were produced by immunoSEQ multiplex PCR, yet TCRdb's version contains in-frame clones alone and is incomplete. The sample lists 220,000 or so clones; 82% were seen once. Sequenced material: peripheral blood. The receptor source for this set is a woman of 80 years or more with COVID-19, enrolled during active disease.

The chain couples TRBV6-1 to TRBJ1-2; D possibly corresponds to TRBD1 (6 bases). Germline lookup yields CDR1 MNHNS and CDR2 SASEGT. The CDR3 runs 14 residues. The V gene lost 2 bases and the J gene lost 4 bases, with 11 bases spanning the gap. The CDR3 region has the DNA TGTGCCAGCAGTGAAATCACAGGGACCTATGGCTACACCTTC. Encoded protein: CASSEITGTYGYTF.

The rearrangement joins TRBV28 to TRBJ2-4; D is undetermined. V dropped 2 bases and J dropped 5 bases, with 7 bases sitting between them. Looked up from germline, CDR1 is MDHEN and CDR2 is SYDVKM. The CDR3 totals 13 residues. The CDR3 coding sequence is TGTGCCAGCAGTTTAAAGCTTCAAAACATTCAGTACTTC. Protein sequence: CASSLKLQNIQYF.

CDR3 residues: CAWAVQGANGYTF. CDR3 coding DNA: TGTGCCTGGGCAGTACAGGGGGCTAATGGCTACACCTTC. This chain links TRBV30 with TRBJ1-2; 9 bases agree with TRBD1. Germline CDR1 and CDR2: GTSNPN and SVGIG (reference sequence). The CDR3 contains 13 residues. Trimming cost V 5 bases and J 6 bases; bases outside gene matches: 7.

The V call is TRBV19, the J call TRBJ1-1; TRBD1 aligns across 8 bases. The CDR3 spans 14 residues. Germline lookup yields CDR1 LNHDA and CDR2 SQIVND (reference sequence). J lost 3 bases, V lost 7 bases, and 7 bases had no gene match. The CDR3 nucleotides read TGTGCCAGTATTCCCAGGGGGCTTGACACTGAAGCTTTCTTT. It codes for CASIPRGLDTEAFF.

The chain joins TRBV24-1 to TRBJ1-3, with D unclear. The ends were cut back, 5 bases at V and 0 bases at J, with 10 bases in the middle. Germline V lookup: CDR1 KGHDR, CDR2 SFDVKD. The CDR3 has 15 amino acids. The CDR3 protein is CATSVPGISGNTIYF. The CDR3 DNA is TGTGCCACCAGTGTACCGGGTATCTCTGGAAACACCATATATTTT.

To note about this clone: One end of the junction does not line up with germline, which may come from a read error. The rearrangement links TRBV5-6 to TRBJ2-1; D not resolved. The CDR3 length is 11 residues. In germline, CDR1 is SGHDT, CDR2 YYEEEE. CDR3 coding DNA: TGTGCCAGCAGTTTGGCGAATGAGCAGTTCTTC. Its translation is CASSLANEQFF.

V gene TRBV12-3 or TRBV12-4 combines with J gene TRBJ2-5; no definite D call. The CDR3 runs 12 residues. Trimming took 3 bases from V and 5 from J, leaving 7 bases between them. This CDR3 is CASSFYSETQYF. The CDR3 region has the DNA TGTGCCAGCAGTTTTTATAGCGAGACCCAGTACTTC.

The rearrangement joins TRBV19 to TRBJ2-4; the D gene is possibly TRBD2 (6 bases). V was trimmed by 3 bases and J by 0 bases, leaving 9 bases between them. The CDR3 spans 15 residues. The V gene's germline CDR1 is LNHDA and CDR2 SQIVND (reference sequence). CDR3 sequence (DNA): TGTGCCAGTAGTATGGGACTGATAGCCAAAAACATTCAGTACTTC. It translates to CASSMGLIAKNIQYF. Together with reference TRBV19 and TRBJ2-4, the CDR3 gives the full variable domain: DGGITQSPKYLFRKEGQNVTLSCEQNLNHDAMYWYRQDPGQGLRLIYYSQIVNDFQKGDIAEGYSVSREKKESFPLTVTSAQKNPTAFYLCASSMGLIAKNIQYFGAGTRLSVL.

Comments on this clone: The CDR3 carries no conserved terminal phenylalanine or tryptophan, so it likely arises from a read error. The chain uses TRBV6-1 and TRBJ1-2; TRBD1 aligns across 8 bases. CDR1 is MNHNS, CDR2 SASEGT, per germline. The V segment lost 3 bases and the J segment 8 bases; nucleotides outside the gene matches: 17. There are 17 residues in the CDR3. As DNA, the CDR3 is TGTGCCAGCAGTGATGATTTCAGGACAGGGAGGGAGAGGGGCTACACCTCC. Its translation: CASSDDFRTGRERGYTS.

This chain connects TRBV7-3 to TRBJ1-2, with D hard to call. The V gene's germline CDR1 is SGHTA and CDR2 FQGTGA. V was shortened by 2 bases and J by 14 bases, with 24 bases between the two germline ends. The CDR3 covers 15 residues. CDR3 DNA sequence: TGTGCCAGCAGCTTAGAGGCCAGCCCGATCTATGGCGTAACCTTC. It translates to CASSLEASPIYGVTF.

This clone was picked up a small number of times. The V gene is TRBV30, the J gene TRBJ1-3; D ambiguous. Germline V gene data show CDR1 as GTSNPN and CDR2 as SVGIG (reference sequence). The CDR3 consists of 14 residues. Trimming left V 4 bases short and J 4 bases short, with 14 bases between. Here the CDR3 reads CAWTGLGVGNTIYF. In DNA form, the CDR3 reads TGTGCCTGGACCGGATTGGGAGTCGGAAACACCATATATTTT.

The chain combines TRBV5-1 with TRBJ1-4; TRBD1 aligns across 7 bases. In germline, CDR1 is SGHRS, CDR2 YFSETQ. The trim removed 0 bases at V and 3 bases at J, leaving 2 bases unmatched. This CDR3 is 15 amino acids long. In nucleotides, the CDR3 is TGCGCCAGCAGCTTGGCGGGACAGCCTAATGAAAAACTGTTTTTT. This codes for CASSLAGQPNEKLFF.

This chain connects TRBV10-2 to TRBJ2-7; D remains ambiguous. V was shortened by 4 bases and J by 3 bases, with 13 bases between the two germline ends. Germline V lookup: CDR1 WSHSY, CDR2 SAAADI. The CDR3 loop spans 14 amino acids. DNA for the CDR3: TGCGCCAGCAGTGTCCATGGGCCCAACTACGAGCAGTACTTC. Translating gives CASSVHGPNYEQYF.

V gene TRBV5-1 combines with J gene TRBJ2-3; TRBD1 agrees at 7 bases. Trimming cost V 5 bases and J 2 bases; bases outside gene matches: 5. This CDR3 spans 14 amino acids. Germline CDR1 is SGHRS and CDR2 is YFSETQ. The CDR3 sequence: CASRTGISTDTQYF. The CDR3 bases are TGCGCCAGCAGGACAGGGATCTCCACAGATACGCAGTATTTT.

The chain links TRBV18 to TRBJ2-7, with 14 nucleotides matching TRBD2. In germline, CDR1 is KGHSH, CDR2 LQKENI. V gave up 4 bases and J gave up 4 bases; unmatched junction bases: 3. The CDR3 contains 15 residues. As DNA, the CDR3 is TGTGCCAGCTCACGGGGACTAGCGGGAGAGTACGAGCAGTACTTC. This codes for CASSRGLAGEYEQYF.

The CDR3: CASSLEVLENEKLFF. CDR3 in DNA: TGCGCCAGCAGCTTGGAAGTCCTGGAGAATGAAAAACTGTTTTTT. This chain connects TRBV5-1 to TRBJ1-4; no definite D call. V gave up 0 bases and J gave up 5 bases, with 11 bases separating them. Germline-derived CDR1 and CDR2 are SGHRS and YFSETQ. CDR3 length: 15 residues.

V usage is TRBV10-3 and J usage is TRBJ2-3, with 8 bases lining up with TRBD1. Germline V CDR1 and CDR2: ENHRY, SYGVKD. Trimming took 10 bases from V and 2 from J; bases not matched to a gene: 8. This CDR3 has 14 residues. DNA for the CDR3: TGTGCCACCGCGCAGGGGGCAATCACAGATACGCAGTATTTT. It specifies CATAQGAITDTQYF.

The V and J genes are TRBV6-8 and TRBJ2-7; TRBD2 is a possible D gene (7 bases). Germline V gives CDR1 MNHGY, CDR2 SAAAGT. The CDR3 spans 14 residues. V was clipped by 10 bases and J by 8 bases, with 24 bases between them. The CDR3 DNA reads as TGTGCCACCCCAAGGGGGGGCCTATATCCGAAGCAGTACTTC. Translating it yields CATPRGGLYPKQYF.

The chain uses TRBV27 and TRBJ1-1; TRBD1 is a possible D gene (6 bases). V lost 2 bases and J lost 2, with 12 bases in between. Germline V gene sequence: CDR1 MNHEY, CDR2 SMNVEV (reference sequence). The CDR3 totals 15 residues. CDR3 in amino acids: CASSLRTAPNTEAFF. The CDR3 DNA reads as TGTGCCAGCAGTTTAAGGACAGCCCCAAACACTGAAGCTTTCTTT.

The CDR3 DNA sequence: TGTGCCAGCAGCTCGCACAGGGTCGGCGAGCAGTACTTC. Translated: CASSSHRVGEQYF. The chain joins TRBV7-2 to TRBJ2-7; D is possibly TRBD1 (6 bases). Germline CDR1 and CDR2: SGHTA and FQGNSA. The CDR3 is made up of 13 amino acids. V dropped 4 bases and J dropped 6 bases, with 13 bases sitting between them. Full variable domain (missing parts from reference TRBV7-2 and TRBJ2-7): GAGVSQSPSNKVTEKGKDVELRCDPISGHTALYWYRQSLGQGLEFLIYFQGNSAPDKSGLPSDRFSAERTGGSVSTLTIQRTQQEDSAVYLCASSSHRVGEQYFGPGTRLTVT.

This clone was detected many times. The chain is built from TRBV4-1 and TRBJ1-2; D gene uncertain. The CDR3 sequence is 17 residues long. V lost 4 bases to trimming and J lost 5 bases, with 23 bases between them. Germline V lookup: CDR1 MGHRA, CDR2 YSYEKL. The CDR3 loop reads CASSPDIIRGSRYGYTF. The CDR3 nucleotides read TGCGCCAGCAGCCCTGACATTATACGGGGATCTCGGTATGGCTACACCTTC.

CDR3 DNA sequence: TGTGCCTCCTCGCGGGGAGAAGGGGAGCTGTTTTTT. Its protein is CASSRGEGELFF. V is TRBV24-1 and J is TRBJ2-2; tentatively, D is TRBD2 (6 bases). CDR1 KGHDR and CDR2 SFDVKD come from the germline V gene. V gave up 12 bases and J gave up 8 bases, with 15 bases separating them. CDR3 length: 12 amino acids.

The V gene is TRBV30, the J gene TRBJ2-7, with 8 bases aligning to TRBD2. This CDR3 comprises 14 residues. J was trimmed by 0 bases and V by 3 bases; bases with no gene match: 4. Germline V lookup: CDR1 GTSNPN, CDR2 SVGIG (reference sequence). This CDR3 reads CAWSAGTSSYEQYF. The CDR3 coding sequence is TGTGCCTGGAGCGCCGGGACTAGCTCCTACGAGCAGTACTTC.

Points on this clone: Additional DNA sequences in this sample encode the identical CDR3. The V call is TRBV28, the J call TRBJ1-5; D gene uncertain. Germline CDR1 reads MDHEN; CDR2 reads SYDVKM. The CDR3 runs 11 residues. Deletions cut 6 bases from V and 4 bases from J, with 4 bases between. As DNA, the CDR3 is TGTGCCAGCAGCCTAAATCAGCCCCAGCATTTT. Amino acid sequence: CASSLNQPQHF. The full variable domain, in which reference TRBV28 and TRBJ1-5 provide the parts outside the CDR3, is DVKVTQSSRYLVKRTGEKVFLECVQDMDHENMFWYRQDPGLGLRLIYFSYDVKMKEKGDIPEGYSVSREKKERFSLILESASTNQTSMYLCASSLNQPQHFGDGTRLSIL.

The CDR3 region is CASSPGTRNTGELFF. In DNA form, the CDR3 reads TGTGCCAGCAGTCCCGGGACTAGAAACACCGGGGAGCTGTTTTTT. The chain carries TRBV6-2 or TRBV6-3 and TRBJ2-2; 8 bases line up with TRBD2. The CDR3 contains 15 residues. V was pared by 5 bases and J by 2 bases, with 4 bases of the junction left unmatched. Germline CDR1 reads MNHEY; CDR2 reads SVGEGT.

The J gene is TRBJ2-2, the V gene TRBV6-5; 10 bases match TRBD2. CDR1 and CDR2 from the germline V gene are MNHEY and SVGAGI. The ends lost 2 bases at V and 5 bases at J; junction bases unmatched: 5. This CDR3 is 16 amino acids long. CDR3 sequence (DNA): TGTGCCAGCAGTTACAGGCTAGCGGGAGTTACCGGGGAGCTGTTTTTT. Translating it yields CASSYRLAGVTGELFF.

V gene TRBV11-2 combines with J gene TRBJ2-7; TRBD2 matches 10 bases. CDR1 is SGHAT and CDR2 is FQNNGV in the germline V gene. The CDR3 has 15 amino acids. Trimming took 3 bases from V and 6 from J; bases not matched to a gene: 8. The DNA of the CDR3 is TGTGCCAGCAGCTTGGTTGGGCTAGCGGGAGTCGAGCAGTACTTC. This gives the protein CASSLVGLAGVEQYF.